This T cell receptor (beta chain) was captured by sequencing in a study of shared clonotypes between healthy human individuals. Study-level findings and limits: A generally larger estimated richness was seen in naive subsets than in memory subsets. Clonotype sharing among the donors was expected to vary with sequencing depth.

Remarks on this clone: Its antigen is unidentified.

The authors loaded 150 to 250 ng DNA, about 30,000 T cell genomes, into sorted-subset replicate PCRs. Method: immunoSEQ multiplex PCR; TCRdb's copy keeps in-frame clones and lacks some. Here the sample spans some 1.5 million clones, roughly 95% being singletons. V was shortened by 3 bases and J by 6 bases, with 18 bases between the two germline ends. The CDR3 is made up of 15 amino acids. Germline loops: CDR1 SGDLS, CDR2 YYNGEE. This clonotype was obtained from a man under 40 in good health. V is TRBV9 and J is TRBJ1-1; TRBD1 might be the D (5 bases). Sequencing input: naive CD4+ T cells sorted from blood. Stated subset: CD45RA+ positively selected. CDR3: CASSASHGGNAEAFF. The CDR3 nucleotides are TGTGCCAGCAGCGCTTCTCACGGGGGAAACGCTGAAGCTTTCTTT.